The rows below give T cell receptor beta chains drawn from one sample of a study of Graves' ophthalmopathy and Graves' hyperthyroidism. TCRdb reprocessed the multiplex PCR reads via MiXCR and lists one record per CDR3 protein. The sample lists 650,000 to 900,000 distinct CDR3 sequences; roughly 40% were seen once. Sample: peripheral blood. Receptors were obtained from an adult man with Graves' ophthalmopathy. Both conserved end residues are part of each CDR3. The D gene is left open where the match is weak. Clone size appears in some rows only: once, few, many, or a class for an expanded clone.

length | J | V | D | size | DNA | CDR3
16 | TRBJ1-4 | TRBV19 | NA | few | TGTGCCAGCTCAAATGGAGGAAGACAAGGGGGTGAAAAACTGTTTTTT | CASSNGGRQGGEKLFF
14 | TRBJ2-7 | TRBV7-2 | NA | NA | TGTGCCAGCTCGATAAAGGACTCATCCTACGAGCAGTACTTC | CASSIKDSSYEQYF
14 | TRBJ1-1 | TRBV5-6 | NA | NA | TGTGCCAGCAGCTTGTTAGGAGCCTACACTGAAGCTTTCTTT | CASSLLGAYTEAFF
14 | TRBJ1-2 | TRBV20-1 | TRBD1 | few | TGCAGTGCCGCCTCCCCCAGGGGGAGCTATGGCTACACCTTC | CSAASPRGSYGYTF
20 | TRBJ2-2 | TRBV14 | NA | few | TGTGCCAGCAGCCAAGATGGGCTTTTGTTGGGGAGGTCCAACACCGGGGAGCTGTTTTTT | CASSQDGLLLGRSNTGELFF
16 | TRBJ1-5 | TRBV25-1 | TRBD1 | NA | TGTGCCAGTGAGCTCAGGGGGGCGATGGGCAATCAGCCCCAGCATTTT | CASELRGAMGNQPQHF
15 | TRBJ2-7 | TRBV10-3 | TRBD1 | NA | TGTGCCATCAGTGAGGGGACAGGGCTAGCCTACGAGCAGTACTTC | CAISEGTGLAYEQYF
15 | TRBJ1-1 | TRBV19 | NA | NA | TGTGCCAGCCTCATGGGGGGTAGAGTGAACACTGAAGCTTTCTTT | CASLMGGRVNTEAFF
16 | TRBJ1-5 | TRBV7-2 | NA | few | TGTGCCAGCAGCTTAGCGATCGGGGGGCAAAATCAGCCCCAGCATTTT | CASSLAIGGQNQPQHF
15 | TRBJ2-2 | TRBV20-1 | NA | few | TGCAGTGCTAGGGTCGGCGGTCCGAACACCGGGGAGCTGTTTTTT | CSARVGGPNTGELFF
14 | TRBJ1-5 | TRBV2 | NA | many | TGTGCCAGCAGGAACGACGGGGGGTCGCAGCCCCAGCATTTT | CASRNDGGSQPQHF
14 | TRBJ1-2 | TRBV6-6 | NA | few | TGTGCCAGCAGTGTTGACAGTCTTTCCTATGGCTACACCTTC | CASSVDSLSYGYTF
16 | TRBJ1-1 | TRBV11-3 | TRBD1 | NA | TGTGCCAGCGGATTAGCTCTACAGGGGGGAAACACTGAAGCTTTCTTT | CASGLALQGGNTEAFF
12 | TRBJ2-7 | TRBV20-1 | NA | NA | TGCAGTGCGTCCGAGGTGCCCTACGAGCAGTACTTC | CSASEVPYEQYF